These 21 T cell receptor beta chains share one sample of origin, sequenced in a study of blood T cells in healthy people across ages. Next came a second PCR, run for about 6 to 12 cycles, which used a sample-barcoded 5' primer along with a J-beta primer mix. TCRdb re-analysed the 5' RACE reads in MiXCR, keeping a single row per CDR3 protein. In the table there are approximately 1.5 million distinct CDR3 sequences, roughly 43% of which are singletons. The sample consisted of blood. Source of these receptors: a young woman in good health.

This clonotype showed up just a few times. This chain uses TRBV2 with TRBJ1-2; D ambiguous. Trimming left V 2 bases short and J 1 base short, with 2 bases between. This CDR3 contains 12 residues. CDR1 SNHLY and CDR2 FYNNEI come from the germline V gene. CDR3 nucleotide sequence: TGTGCCAGCAGTGAAATTAACTATGGCTACACCTTC. Translation gives CASSEINYGYTF.

This clonotype came up many times. The chain recombines TRBV6-2 or TRBV6-3 with TRBJ2-7; no firm D call. This CDR3 spans 13 amino acids. The V end was cut by 6 bases, the J end by 3 bases, with 12 bases between. The V gene's germline CDR1 is MNHEY and CDR2 SVGEGT. This CDR3 reads CASSLDGFYEQYF. CDR3 in DNA: TGTGCCAGCAGCCTCGACGGTTTCTACGAGCAGTACTTC.

Only a few counts were recorded for this clonotype. The chain couples TRBV27 to TRBJ2-4; D perhaps matches TRBD2 (6 bases). CDR1 MNHEY and CDR2 SMNVEV come from the germline V gene (reference sequence). The CDR3 is 14 residues long. V gave up 0 bases and J gave up 3 bases, with 6 bases separating them. DNA for the CDR3: TGTGCCAGCAGTTTATCGGGGGGCAAAAACATTCAGTACTTC. The encoded protein is CASSLSGGKNIQYF.

Turning to this clonotype: A read error is possible here, since a much larger clone lies one base away. The rearrangement links TRBV25-1 to TRBJ2-5; D tentatively reads TRBD1 or TRBD2 (5 bases each). Between the trimmed V and J ends, which lost 1 base and 11 bases, there was a span of 23 bases. Germline V gives CDR1 MGHDK, CDR2 SYGVNS. The CDR3 totals 16 residues. The CDR3 protein is CASSESRPLRGNEQYF. DNA for the CDR3: TGTGCCAGCAGTGAATCACGGCCCCTCCGGGGCAATGAGCAGTACTTC.

The chain is built from TRBV6-1 and TRBJ1-2, with D possibly TRBD1 on 5 matching bases. Germline V CDR1 and CDR2: MNHNS, SASEGT. The CDR3 sequence is 14 residues long. Trimming cost V 1 base and J 3 bases, with 9 bases left between them. The CDR3 region has the DNA TGTGCCAGCAGTGAAGGGGGCGAAGACTATGGCTACACCTTC. Residues: CASSEGGEDYGYTF.

The V and J genes are TRBV13 and TRBJ1-1; 8 bases are shared with TRBD1. The germline gives CDR1 PRHDT, CDR2 FYEKMQ (reference sequence). Unmatched junction bases numbered 6, after V lost 3 bases and J lost 6 bases. The CDR3 extends over 14 amino acids. The CDR3 is CASSFTGGNAEAFF. CDR3 nucleotide sequence: TGTGCCAGCAGCTTTACAGGGGGTAACGCTGAAGCTTTCTTT.

The chain uses TRBV11-2 and TRBJ2-3, with TRBD2 as a possible D gene (7 bases). Trimming stripped 4 bases from V and 4 bases from J, with 18 bases between. The CDR3 sequence is 16 residues long. The germline gives CDR1 SGHAT, CDR2 FQNNGV. The CDR3: CASSYLGGRVADTQYF. CDR3 nucleotide sequence: TGTGCCAGCAGCTACTTAGGGGGGAGGGTGGCAGATACGCAGTATTTT.

The sample holds a few counts of this clonotype. The rearrangement joins TRBV4-3 to TRBJ1-4; maybe TRBD1 (5 bases). V was shortened by 1 base and J by 5 bases, with 14 bases between the two germline ends. This CDR3 contains 16 residues. The V gene's germline CDR1 is LGHNA and CDR2 YSLEER. The CDR3 nucleotides read TGCGCCAGCAGCCAAGTCCGGGCAGGGAGGAATGAAAAACTGTTTTTT. Translating it yields CASSQVRAGRNEKLFF.

V is TRBV5-1 and J is TRBJ2-5; no firm D call. The V and J ends lost 0 bases and 2 bases respectively, with 11 bases between them. In germline, CDR1 is SGHRS, CDR2 YFSETQ. This CDR3 comprises 15 residues. The CDR3 spells CASSLEVGRQETQYF. The CDR3, as DNA: TGCGCCAGCAGCTTGGAGGTCGGACGACAAGAGACCCAGTACTTC.

The chain recombines TRBV4-2 with TRBJ2-7; D uncertain. Trimming left V 1 base short and J 2 bases short, with 12 bases between. This CDR3 spans 15 amino acids. CDR1 and CDR2 from the germline V gene are LGHNA and YNFKEQ. CDR3 sequence reads: CASSQVRAGTYEQYF. In DNA, the CDR3 is TGTGCCAGCAGCCAAGTTAGGGCCGGCACCTACGAGCAGTACTTC.

V is TRBV9 and J is TRBJ2-3; D uncertain. Germline CDR1 is SGDLS and CDR2 is YYNGEE. Between the trimmed V and J ends, which lost 4 bases and 2 bases, there was a span of 14 bases. The length of the CDR3 is 15 residues. Here the CDR3 DNA reads TGTGCCAGCAGCACCCGGGCTCCAAACACAGATACGCAGTATTTT. Encoded protein: CASSTRAPNTDTQYF.

This clonotype turned up a few times. The chain couples TRBV4-1 to TRBJ2-1; D may be TRBD1 (5 bases). Germline assignment: CDR1 MGHRA and CDR2 YSYEKL. CDR3 length: 14 amino acids. Trimming cost V 1 base and J 6 bases, with 10 bases left between them. The CDR3 reads CASSQGVQGNEQFF. In DNA, the CDR3 is TGCGCCAGCAGCCAAGGTGTTCAGGGCAATGAGCAGTTCTTC.

The V gene is TRBV27, the J gene TRBJ2-7; possible D gene TRBD1, 6 bases. V shed 3 bases and J shed 4 bases, with 10 bases lying between them. Per germline, CDR1 MNHEY and CDR2 SMNVEV (reference sequence). This CDR3 is 13 amino acids long. The CDR3: CASSFSDRYEQYF. CDR3 coding DNA: TGTGCCAGCAGTTTCTCGGACAGATACGAGCAGTACTTC.

This sequence joins TRBV6-5 and TRBJ2-5; no clear D gene. V was shortened by 4 bases and J by 13 bases, with 19 bases between the two germline ends. CDR1 and CDR2 from the germline V gene are MNHEY and SVGAGI. This CDR3 has 13 amino acids. CDR3 protein: CASSSPLETARYF. In DNA, the CDR3 is TGTGCCAGCAGTTCCCCCTTAGAGACGGCCCGGTACTTC.

The chain combines TRBV4-1 with TRBJ1-1; D call uncertain. CDR3 length equals 13 residues. V was clipped by 0 bases and J by 10 bases, with 12 bases between them. The germline V gene encodes CDR1 MGHRA and CDR2 YSYEKL. The CDR3 protein is CASSQDRTIGAFF. The CDR3 DNA reads as TGCGCCAGCAGCCAAGATAGGACCATAGGAGCTTTCTTT.

CDR3 sequence reads: CASSSDRAGVETQYF. The CDR3 DNA follows: TGTGCCAGCAGCTCCGACAGAGCCGGGGTAGAGACCCAGTACTTC. The rearrangement links TRBV2 to TRBJ2-7; D may be TRBD1 or TRBD2 (5 bases each). The DNA end is more similar to TRBJ2-5, so the J call may be wrong. Germline V gene sequence: CDR1 SNHLY, CDR2 FYNNEI. The CDR3 is made up of 15 amino acids.

The rearrangement joins TRBV12-3 or TRBV12-4 to TRBJ1-6; 9 bases are shared with TRBD1. The junction had 6 bases not matched to a gene; V was cut back by 6 bases and J by 9 bases. The CDR3 has 14 residues. The CDR3 region is CASRITGGGSPLHF. The CDR3, as DNA: TGTGCCAGCAGGATAACAGGGGGCGGTTCACCCCTCCACTTT.

V is TRBV4-3 and J is TRBJ2-6; TRBD1 might be the D (6 bases). Trimming stripped 0 bases from V and 0 bases from J, with 12 bases between. Per germline, CDR1 LGHNA and CDR2 YSLEER. The CDR3 covers 18 residues. The CDR3 reads CASSQDLGHFSGANVLTF. The CDR3 nucleotides read TGCGCCAGCAGCCAAGATTTGGGACACTTCTCTGGGGCCAACGTCCTGACTTTC.

This clonotype was seen a handful of times. The chain couples TRBV20-1 to TRBJ2-1; D is perhaps TRBD1 or TRBD2 (5 bases each). Trimming took 3 bases from V and 6 from J, leaving 15 bases between them. The CDR3 has 14 amino acids. Germline CDR1 reads DFQATT; CDR2 reads SNEGSKA (reference sequence). The CDR3, as DNA: TGCAGTGCTAGTAAAGGGGTGGAGGTCAATGAGCAGTTCTTC. Encoded protein: CSASKGVEVNEQFF.

In DNA form, the CDR3 reads TGTGCCAGCAACTCTACAAACAGGTCTGGGGCCAACGTCCTGACTTTC. It is translated as CASNSTNRSGANVLTF. This chain links TRBV7-6 with TRBJ2-6; maybe TRBD1 (5 bases). Germline V gene lookup returns CDR1 SGHVS and CDR2 FNYEAQ. V shed 7 bases and J shed 1 base, with 14 bases lying between them. This CDR3 region has 16 residues.

The chain uses TRBV7-2 and TRBJ1-1; D gene uncertain. This CDR3 is built from 16 residues. CDR1 SGHTA and CDR2 FQGNSA come from the germline V gene. V lost 5 bases, J lost 2 bases, and 18 bases lay in between. DNA for the CDR3: TGTGCCAGCAGCCCGGAGTCCGGGAGGCTTAACACTGAAGCTTTCTTT. Protein: CASSPESGRLNTEAFF.